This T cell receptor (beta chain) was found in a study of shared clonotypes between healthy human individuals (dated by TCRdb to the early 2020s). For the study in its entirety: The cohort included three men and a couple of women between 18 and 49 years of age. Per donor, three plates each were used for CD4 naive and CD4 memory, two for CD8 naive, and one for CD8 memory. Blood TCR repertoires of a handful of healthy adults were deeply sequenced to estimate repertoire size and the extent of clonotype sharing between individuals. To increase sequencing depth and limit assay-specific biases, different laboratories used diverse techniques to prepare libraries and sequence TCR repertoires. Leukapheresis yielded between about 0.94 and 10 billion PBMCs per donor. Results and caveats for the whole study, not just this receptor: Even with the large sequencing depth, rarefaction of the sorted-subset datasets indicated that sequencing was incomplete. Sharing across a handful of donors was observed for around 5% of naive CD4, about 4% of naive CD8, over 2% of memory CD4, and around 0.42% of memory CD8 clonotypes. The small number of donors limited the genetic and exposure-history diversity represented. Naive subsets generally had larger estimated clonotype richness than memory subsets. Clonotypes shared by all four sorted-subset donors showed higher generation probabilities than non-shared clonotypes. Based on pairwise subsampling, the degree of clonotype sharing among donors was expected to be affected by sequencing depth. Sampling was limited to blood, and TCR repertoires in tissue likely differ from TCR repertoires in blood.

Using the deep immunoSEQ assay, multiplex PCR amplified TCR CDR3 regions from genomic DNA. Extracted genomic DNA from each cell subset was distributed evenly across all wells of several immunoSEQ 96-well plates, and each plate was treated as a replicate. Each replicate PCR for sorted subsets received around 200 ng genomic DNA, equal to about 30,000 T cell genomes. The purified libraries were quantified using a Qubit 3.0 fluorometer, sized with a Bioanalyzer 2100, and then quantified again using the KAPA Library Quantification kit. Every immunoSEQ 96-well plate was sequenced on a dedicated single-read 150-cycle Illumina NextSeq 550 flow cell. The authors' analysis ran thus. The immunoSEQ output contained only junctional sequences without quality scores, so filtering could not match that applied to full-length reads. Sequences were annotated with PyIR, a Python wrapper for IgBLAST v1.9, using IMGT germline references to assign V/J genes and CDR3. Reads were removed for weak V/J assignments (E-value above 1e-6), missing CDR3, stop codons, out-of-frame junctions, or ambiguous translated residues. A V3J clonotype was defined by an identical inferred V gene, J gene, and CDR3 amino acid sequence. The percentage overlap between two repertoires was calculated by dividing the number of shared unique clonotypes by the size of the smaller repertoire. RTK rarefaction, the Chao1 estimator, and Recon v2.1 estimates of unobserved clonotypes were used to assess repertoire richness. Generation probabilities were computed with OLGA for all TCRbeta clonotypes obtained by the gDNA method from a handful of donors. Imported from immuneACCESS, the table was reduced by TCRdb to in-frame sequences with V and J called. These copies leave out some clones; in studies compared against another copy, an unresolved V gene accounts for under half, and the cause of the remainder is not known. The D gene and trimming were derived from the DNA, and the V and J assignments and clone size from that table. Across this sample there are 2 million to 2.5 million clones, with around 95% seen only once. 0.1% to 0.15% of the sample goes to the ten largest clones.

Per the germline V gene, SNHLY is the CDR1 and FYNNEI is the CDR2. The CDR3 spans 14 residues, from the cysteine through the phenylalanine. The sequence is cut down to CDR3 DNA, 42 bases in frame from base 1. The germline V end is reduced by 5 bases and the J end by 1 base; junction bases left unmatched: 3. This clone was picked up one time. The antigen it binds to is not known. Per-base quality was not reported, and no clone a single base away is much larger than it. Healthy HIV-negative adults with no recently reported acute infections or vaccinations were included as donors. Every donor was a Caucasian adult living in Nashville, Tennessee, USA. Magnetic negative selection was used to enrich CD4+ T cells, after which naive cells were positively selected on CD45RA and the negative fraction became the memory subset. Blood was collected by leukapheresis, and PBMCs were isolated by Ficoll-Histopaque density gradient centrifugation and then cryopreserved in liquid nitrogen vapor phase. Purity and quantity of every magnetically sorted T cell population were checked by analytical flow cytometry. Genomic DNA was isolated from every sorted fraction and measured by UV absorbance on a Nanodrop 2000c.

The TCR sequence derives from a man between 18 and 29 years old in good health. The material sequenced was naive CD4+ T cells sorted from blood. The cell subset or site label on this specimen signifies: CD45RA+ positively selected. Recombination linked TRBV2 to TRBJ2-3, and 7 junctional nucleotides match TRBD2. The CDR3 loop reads CASSRDYRTDTQYF. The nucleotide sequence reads TGTGCCAGCAGTCGGGACTACCGCACAGATACGCAGTATTTT.